The subject of this entry is one T cell receptor (beta chain). This clone is assessed as medium-sized (0.01 to 0.1%). Its antigen remains unidentified. Gene names and germline sequences here are all drawn from mouse data. The read finishes 1 residue shy of the CDR3 end, and the germline J gene is used to complete it. This entry comes from a study of tissue T cells after allogeneic stem cell transplantation (dated by TCRdb to between 2021 and 2024). For the study in its entirety: The study profiled TCR beta repertoires in many tissues obtained from research autopsies of patients with and without GVHD, and also in mouse models of GVHD. The human arm was conducted as a prospective observational study, and neither blinding nor randomization was performed. Here is what the overall study found, with its caveats: In both patients and mice, only a limited portion of the TCR repertoire detected in tissues was captured by blood and spleen T cells. Only a few T cell clones appeared in more than one patient, yet motif-based clustering showed tissue-specific repertoire signatures that were shared between patients. The study did not determine which tissue TCRs were alloreactive or antigen-specific, and some clones might have been persisting host cells. Sampling depth was acknowledged as a limitation, and the patient cohort was both small and clinically heterogeneous. Within patients, how anatomically similar tissues were was a major factor shaping TCR repertoire composition, regardless of disease or transplant status.

The label giving this sample's time point can be read as: mouse harvest day 14 after allogeneic transplant. Each mouse graft consisted of 10^7 T-cell-depleted bone marrow cells plus 10^6 splenic CD5+ T cells and was given by tail vein injection. GVHD in mice was modeled with a major MHC-mismatch B6 (H2b) into BALB/c (H2d) model, and tissues were profiled at day 7 or 14. On day 7 or 14 post-transplant, mouse tissues and retro-orbital blood were harvested with separate sterile tools for each animal, and livers were flushed before harvest. Before genomic DNA isolation with the DNeasy Blood & Tissue Kit, mouse tissues were minced with razor blades in buffered saline. CDR3 length: 15 amino acids, cysteine to phenylalanine. The 42 bases shown cover part of the CDR3, and their frame starts at base 1. The germline V gene (reference sequence) yields NSQYPW for CDR1 and LRSPGD for CDR2. Relative to germline, V is 3 bases shorter and J is 0 bases shorter, with 9 bases between their ends.

Library generation was performed with the immunoSEQ multiplex PCR assay. Adaptive Biotechnologies performed TCRbeta CDR3 sequencing at survey depth and reported CDR3 sequences, V/J genes, productive frequency, and template counts. Amplification of TCR beta CDR3 regions started from genomic DNA instead of RNA. The paper's processing steps were these. Pairwise repertoire overlap between tissues was quantified with Jensen-Shannon divergence, where 1 means complete divergence and 0 identical. Tissues were clustered by single-linkage agglomerative hierarchical clustering of pairwise JSD values and displayed as dendrograms. GLIPH2 was applied to all patient samples using simulation_depth 1000, kmer_min_depth 3, and cdr3_length_cutoff 8, and only groups with more than two unique CDR3s were retained. A standardized tissue-overlap score extrapolated Jaccard GLIPH-group overlap across patients to a standard repertoire size of 1000 clones. Linear mixed-effect models, with tissue included as a fixed effect and individual included as a random effect, were used to assess associations of diversity with clinical or experimental variables. TCRdb obtained this table from immuneACCESS and retained in-frame rearrangements with V and J assigned. These tables miss some clones; where compared with another copy, unresolved V genes account for less than half of the shortfall, and the remainder is unexplained. V and J calls and clone size come straight from that table; D and trimming were deduced from the DNA. Counted in this sample were about 6,800 clones; over 30% of them appeared once. 5% to 7% of the sample goes to the ten largest clones.

The receptor was derived from a female BALB/c mouse given C57BL/6 T cells with graft-versus-host disease after an allogeneic hematopoietic cell transplant. The material sequenced was skin. The rearranged segments are TRBV1 and TRBJ1-3; perhaps TRBD1 is the D gene, with 6 bases matching. The CDR3 corresponds to CTCSARQVSGNTLYF. CDR3 DNA (partial): TGCACCTGCAGTGCCAGACAGGTTTCTGGAAATACGCTCTAT.